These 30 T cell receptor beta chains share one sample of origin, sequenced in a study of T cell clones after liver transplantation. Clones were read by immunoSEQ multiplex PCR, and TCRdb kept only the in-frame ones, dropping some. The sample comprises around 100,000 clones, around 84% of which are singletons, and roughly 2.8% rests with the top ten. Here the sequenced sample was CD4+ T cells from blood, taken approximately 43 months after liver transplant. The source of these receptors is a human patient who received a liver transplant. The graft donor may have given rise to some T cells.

The DNA of the CDR3 is TGTGCCAGCAGTTTTTGGGGGACGGAGAACACTGAAGCTTTCTTT. Its translation: CASSFWGTENTEAFF. The chain uses TRBV28 and TRBJ1-1; D perhaps matches TRBD1 (5 bases). CDR3 size: 15 residues. The germline V gene has CDR1 MDHEN and CDR2 SYDVKM. V shed 3 bases and J shed 1 base, with 12 bases lying between them. Complete variable domain (other parts from reference TRBV28 and TRBJ1-1): DVKVTQSSRYLVKRTGEKVFLECVQDMDHENMFWYRQDPGLGLRLIYFSYDVKMKEKGDIPEGYSVSREKKERFSLILESASTNQTSMYLCASSFWGTENTEAFFGQGTRLTVV.

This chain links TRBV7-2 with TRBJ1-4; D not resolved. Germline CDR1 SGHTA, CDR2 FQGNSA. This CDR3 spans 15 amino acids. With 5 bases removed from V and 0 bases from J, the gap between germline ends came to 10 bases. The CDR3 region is CASSHPSSTNEKLFF. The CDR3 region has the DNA TGTGCCAGCAGCCACCCCAGTTCAACTAATGAAAAACTGTTTTTT.

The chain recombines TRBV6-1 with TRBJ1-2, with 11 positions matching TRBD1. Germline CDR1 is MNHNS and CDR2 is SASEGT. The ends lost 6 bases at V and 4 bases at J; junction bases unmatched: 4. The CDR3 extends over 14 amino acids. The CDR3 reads CASSRTGGTYGYTF. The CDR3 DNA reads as TGTGCCAGCAGCAGGACAGGGGGCACCTATGGCTACACCTTC.

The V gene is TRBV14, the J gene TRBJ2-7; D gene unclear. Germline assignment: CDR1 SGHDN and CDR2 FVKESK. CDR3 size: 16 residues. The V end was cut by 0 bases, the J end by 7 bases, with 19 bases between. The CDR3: CASSQELVGPTEEQYF. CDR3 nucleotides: TGTGCCAGCAGCCAAGAGTTGGTAGGGCCCACGGAGGAGCAGTACTTC.

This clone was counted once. CDR3 DNA: TGTGCCAGCAGTTCCCCAGGTTTGGCCAAAAACATTCAGTACTTC. Its translation: CASSSPGLAKNIQYF. The chain combines TRBV6-5 with TRBJ2-4; D is unresolved. Per germline, CDR1 MNHEY and CDR2 SVGAGI. Trimming stripped 4 bases from V and 1 base from J, with 11 bases between. This CDR3 comprises 15 residues.

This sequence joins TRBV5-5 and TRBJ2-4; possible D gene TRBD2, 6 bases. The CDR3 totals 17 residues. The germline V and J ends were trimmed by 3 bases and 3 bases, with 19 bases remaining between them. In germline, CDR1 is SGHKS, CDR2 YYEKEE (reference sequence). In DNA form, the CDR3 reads TGTGCCAGCAGCTCCGCGGAGGGGCGCGATGACAAAAACATTCAGTACTTC. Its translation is CASSSAEGRDDKNIQYF.

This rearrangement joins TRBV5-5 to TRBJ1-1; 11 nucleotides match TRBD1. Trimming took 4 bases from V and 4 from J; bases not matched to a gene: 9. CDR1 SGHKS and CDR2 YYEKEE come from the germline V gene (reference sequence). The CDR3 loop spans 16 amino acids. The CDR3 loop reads CASSPGTGGSSTEAFF. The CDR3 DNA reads TGTGCCAGCAGCCCCGGGACAGGGGGTTCCAGCACTGAAGCTTTCTTT.

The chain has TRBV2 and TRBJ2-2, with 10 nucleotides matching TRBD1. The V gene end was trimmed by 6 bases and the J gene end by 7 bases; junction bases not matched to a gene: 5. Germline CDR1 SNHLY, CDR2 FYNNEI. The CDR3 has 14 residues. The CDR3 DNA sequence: TGTGCCAGCAGGAGGGACAGGGGCATCGGGGAGCTGTTTTTT. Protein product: CASRRDRGIGELFF.

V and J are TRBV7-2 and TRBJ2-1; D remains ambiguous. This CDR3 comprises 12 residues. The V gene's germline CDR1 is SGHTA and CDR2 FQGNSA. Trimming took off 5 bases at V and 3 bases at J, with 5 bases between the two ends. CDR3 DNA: TGTGCCAGCAGCCAGAACTACAATGAGCAGTTCTTC. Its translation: CASSQNYNEQFF.

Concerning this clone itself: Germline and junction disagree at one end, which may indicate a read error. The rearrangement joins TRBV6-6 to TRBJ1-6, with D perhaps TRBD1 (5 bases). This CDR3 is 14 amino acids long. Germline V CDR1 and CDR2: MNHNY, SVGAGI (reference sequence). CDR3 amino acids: CASSYPGRGSLLHF. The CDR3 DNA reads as TGTGCCAGCAGTTACCCGGGACGGGGCTCACTCCTCCACTTT.

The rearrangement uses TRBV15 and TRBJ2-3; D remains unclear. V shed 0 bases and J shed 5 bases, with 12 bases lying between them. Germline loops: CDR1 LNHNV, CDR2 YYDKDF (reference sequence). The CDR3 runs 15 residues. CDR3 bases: TGTGCCACCAGCAGAGATCGGGCAATGGGAGATACGCAGTATTTT. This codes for CATSRDRAMGDTQYF.

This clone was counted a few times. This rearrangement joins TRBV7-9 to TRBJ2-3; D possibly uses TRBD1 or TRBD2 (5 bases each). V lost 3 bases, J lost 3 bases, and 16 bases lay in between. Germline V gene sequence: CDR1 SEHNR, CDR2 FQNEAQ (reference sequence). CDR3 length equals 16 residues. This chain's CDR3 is CASSFRERSRTDTQYF. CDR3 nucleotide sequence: TGTGCCAGCAGCTTCAGGGAGCGGTCGAGAACAGATACGCAGTATTTT. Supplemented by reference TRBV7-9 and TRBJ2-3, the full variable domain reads DTGVSQNPRHKITKRGQNVTFRCDPISEHNRLYWYRQTLGQGPEFLTYFQNEAQLEKSRLLSDRFSAERPKGSFSTLEIQRTEQGDSAMYLCASSFRERSRTDTQYFGPGTRLTVL.

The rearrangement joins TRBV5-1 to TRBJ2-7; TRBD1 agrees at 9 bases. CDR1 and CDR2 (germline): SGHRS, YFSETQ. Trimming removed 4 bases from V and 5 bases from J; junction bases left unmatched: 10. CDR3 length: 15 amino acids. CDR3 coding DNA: TGCGCCAGCAGCCGGTCCGGGACAGGGTGGGACGAGCAGTACTTC. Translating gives CASSRSGTGWDEQYF.

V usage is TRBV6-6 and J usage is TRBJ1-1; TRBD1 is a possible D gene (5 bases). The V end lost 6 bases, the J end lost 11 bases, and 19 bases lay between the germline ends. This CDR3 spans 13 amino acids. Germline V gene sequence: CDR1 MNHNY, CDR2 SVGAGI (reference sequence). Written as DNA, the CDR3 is TGTGCCAGCAGAATAGAAACGGGGCGTGGGGCTTTCTTT. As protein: CASRIETGRGAFF.

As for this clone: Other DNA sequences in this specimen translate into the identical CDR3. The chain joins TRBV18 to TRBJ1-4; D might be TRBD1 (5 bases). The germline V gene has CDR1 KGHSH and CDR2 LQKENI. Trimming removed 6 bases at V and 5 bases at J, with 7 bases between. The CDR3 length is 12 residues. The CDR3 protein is CASSRVNEKLFF. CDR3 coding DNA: TGTGCCAGCTCCAGGGTGAATGAAAAACTGTTTTTT. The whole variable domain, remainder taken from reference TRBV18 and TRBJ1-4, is NAGVMQNPRHLVRRRGQEARLRCSPMKGHSHVYWYRQLPEEGLKFMVYLQKENIIDESGMPKERFSAEFPKEGPSILRIQQVVRGDSAAYFCASSRVNEKLFFGSGTQLSVL.

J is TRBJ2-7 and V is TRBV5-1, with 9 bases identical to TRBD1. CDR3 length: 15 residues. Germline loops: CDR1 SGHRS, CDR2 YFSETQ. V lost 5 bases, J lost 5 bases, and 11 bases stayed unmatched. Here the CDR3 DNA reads TGCGCCAGCAGGAGACAGGGGGGCCCCCGGGACGAGCAGTACTTC. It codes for CASRRQGGPRDEQYF.

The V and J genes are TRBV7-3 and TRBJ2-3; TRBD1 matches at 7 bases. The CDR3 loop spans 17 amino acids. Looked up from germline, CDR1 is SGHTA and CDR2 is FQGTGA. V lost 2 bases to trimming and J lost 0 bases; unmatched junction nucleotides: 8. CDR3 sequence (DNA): TGTGCCAGCAGCTTAGGGGGTGGGGACAGAAGCACAGATACGCAGTATTTT. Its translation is CASSLGGGDRSTDTQYF.

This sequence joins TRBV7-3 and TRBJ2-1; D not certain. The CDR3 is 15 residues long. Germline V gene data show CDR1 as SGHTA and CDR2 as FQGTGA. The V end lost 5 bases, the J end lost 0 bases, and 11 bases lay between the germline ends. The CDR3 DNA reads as TGTGCCAGCAGCGCCGGATCCTTCTCCTACAATGAGCAGTTCTTC. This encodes CASSAGSFSYNEQFF.

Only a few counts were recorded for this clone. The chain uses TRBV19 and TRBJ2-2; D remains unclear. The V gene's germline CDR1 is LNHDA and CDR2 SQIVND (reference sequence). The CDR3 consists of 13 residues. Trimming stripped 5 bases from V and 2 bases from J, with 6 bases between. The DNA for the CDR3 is TGTGCCAGTAGTTGGACCAACACCGGGGAGCTGTTTTTT. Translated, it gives CASSWTNTGELFF.

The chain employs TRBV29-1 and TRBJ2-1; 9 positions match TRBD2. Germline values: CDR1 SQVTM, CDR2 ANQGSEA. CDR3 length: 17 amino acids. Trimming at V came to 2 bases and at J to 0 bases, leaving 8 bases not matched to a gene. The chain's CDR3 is CSVESSGRIASYNEQFF. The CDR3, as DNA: TGCAGCGTTGAAAGTAGCGGGAGAATCGCCTCCTACAATGAGCAGTTCTTC.

In DNA, the CDR3 is TGTGCCAGCAGAATAAACAGGGCTGGCACAGATACGCAGTATTTT. Protein: CASRINRAGTDTQYF. V is TRBV28 and J is TRBJ2-3; possible D gene TRBD1, 6 bases. V was cut by 6 bases and J by 1 base, with 14 bases left in between. This CDR3 has 15 residues. Per the germline V gene, CDR1 is MDHEN and CDR2 is SYDVKM.

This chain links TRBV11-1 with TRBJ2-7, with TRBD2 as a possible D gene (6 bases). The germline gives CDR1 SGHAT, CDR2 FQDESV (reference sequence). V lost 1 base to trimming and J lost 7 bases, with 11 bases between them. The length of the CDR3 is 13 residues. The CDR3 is CASSLGEVREQYF. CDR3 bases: TGTGCCAGCAGCTTAGGGGAGGTCAGAGAGCAGTACTTC.

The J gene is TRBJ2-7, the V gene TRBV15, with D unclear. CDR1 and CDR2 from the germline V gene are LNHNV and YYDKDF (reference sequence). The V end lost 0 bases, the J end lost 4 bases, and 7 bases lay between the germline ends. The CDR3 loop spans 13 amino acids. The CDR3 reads CATSREGGYEQYF. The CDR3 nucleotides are TGTGCCACCAGCAGAGAGGGCGGATACGAGCAGTACTTC.

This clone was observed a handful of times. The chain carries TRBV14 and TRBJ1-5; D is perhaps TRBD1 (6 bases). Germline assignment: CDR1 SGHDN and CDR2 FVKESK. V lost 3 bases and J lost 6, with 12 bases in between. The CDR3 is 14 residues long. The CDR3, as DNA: TGTGCCAGCAGCCAGGGGGCGGTAGGTCAGCCCCAGCATTTT. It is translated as CASSQGAVGQPQHF.

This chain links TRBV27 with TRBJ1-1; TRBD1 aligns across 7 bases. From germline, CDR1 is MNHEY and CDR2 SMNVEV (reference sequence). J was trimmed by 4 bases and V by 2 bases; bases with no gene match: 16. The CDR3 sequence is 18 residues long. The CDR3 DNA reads TGTGCCAGCAGTTTAGGCTGGGCAGGGGGATCGGGGGGCACTGAAGCTTTCTTT. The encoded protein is CASSLGWAGGSGGTEAFF.

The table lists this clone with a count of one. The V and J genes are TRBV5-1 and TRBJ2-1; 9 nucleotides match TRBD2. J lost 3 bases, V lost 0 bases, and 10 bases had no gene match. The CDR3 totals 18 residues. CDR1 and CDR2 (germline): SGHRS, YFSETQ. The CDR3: CASSLAKWTSVNYNEQFF. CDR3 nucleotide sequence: TGCGCCAGCAGCTTGGCCAAGTGGACTAGCGTAAACTACAATGAGCAGTTCTTC.

The CDR3 sequence is CASSTSHTDTQYF. The CDR3 coding sequence is TGTGCCAGTAGTACAAGTCACACAGATACGCAGTATTTT. V and J are TRBV19 and TRBJ2-3; no firm D call. Germline V CDR1 and CDR2: LNHDA, SQIVND (reference sequence). V was trimmed by 4 bases and J by 2 bases, leaving 7 bases between them. The CDR3 consists of 13 residues.

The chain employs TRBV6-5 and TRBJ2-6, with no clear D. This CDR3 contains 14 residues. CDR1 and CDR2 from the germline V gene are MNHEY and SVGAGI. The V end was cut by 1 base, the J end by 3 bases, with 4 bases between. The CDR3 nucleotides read TGTGCCAGCAGTTACTTCTATGGGGCCAACGTCCTGACTTTC. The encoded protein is CASSYFYGANVLTF.

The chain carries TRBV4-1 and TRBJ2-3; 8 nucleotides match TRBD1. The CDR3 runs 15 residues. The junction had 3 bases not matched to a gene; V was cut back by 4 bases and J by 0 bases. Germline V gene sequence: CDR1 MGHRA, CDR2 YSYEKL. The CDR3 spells CASSLGQVSTDTQYF. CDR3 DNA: TGCGCCAGCAGCCTGGGACAGGTTAGCACAGATACGCAGTATTTT.

CDR3 coding DNA: TGTGCCAGCTCACTAGGGACTAGCGGGGGCACAGATACGCAGTATTTT. It yields the protein CASSLGTSGGTDTQYF. The chain couples TRBV18 to TRBJ2-3; 13 bases agree with TRBD2. V lost 4 bases, J lost 1 base, and 2 bases stayed unmatched. The germline V gene encodes CDR1 KGHSH and CDR2 LQKENI. The CDR3 runs to 16 residues.